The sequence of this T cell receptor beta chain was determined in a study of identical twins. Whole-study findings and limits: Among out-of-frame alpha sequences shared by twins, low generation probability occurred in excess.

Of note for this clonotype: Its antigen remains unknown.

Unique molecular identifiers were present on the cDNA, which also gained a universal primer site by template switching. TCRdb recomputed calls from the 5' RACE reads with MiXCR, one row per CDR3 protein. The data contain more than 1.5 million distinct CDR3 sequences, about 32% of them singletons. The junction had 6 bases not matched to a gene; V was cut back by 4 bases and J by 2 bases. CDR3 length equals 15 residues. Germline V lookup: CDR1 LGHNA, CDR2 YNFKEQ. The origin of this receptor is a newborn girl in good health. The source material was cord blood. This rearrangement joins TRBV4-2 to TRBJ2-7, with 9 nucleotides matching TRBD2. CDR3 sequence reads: CASSRSGGGAYEQYF. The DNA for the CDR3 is TGTGCCAGCAGCCGGTCTGGCGGGGGGGCCTACGAGCAGTACTTC.